Below are 25 T cell receptor beta chains sequenced from a single sample in a study of immune reconstitution after stem cell transplant in scleroderma. TCRdb recomputed calls from the RT-PCR reads with MiXCR, one row per CDR3 protein. This table has around 1,500 distinct CDR3 sequences, roughly 8.7% appearing once. Sampling was conducted before or after autologous hematopoietic stem cell transplantation (not recorded which). The receptors were gathered from a female donor with systemic sclerosis.

Judged by abundance, this clonotype is medium-sized. V usage is TRBV20-1 and J usage is TRBJ1-1; a weak D match, TRBD1 (5 bases). The V end was cut by 6 bases, the J end by 0 bases, with 11 bases between. Germline assignment: CDR1 DFQATT and CDR2 SNEGSKA (reference sequence). This CDR3 is built from 13 residues. This CDR3 reads CSALQDMNTEAFF. The DNA of the CDR3 is TGCAGTGCACTACAGGACATGAACACTGAAGCTTTCTTT.

By sample fraction, this clonotype is medium-sized. This sequence joins TRBV27 and TRBJ2-5; D is unresolved. Trimming took off 7 bases at V and 2 bases at J, with 11 bases between the two ends. Germline CDR1 MNHEY, CDR2 SMNVEV (reference sequence). The CDR3 runs to 13 residues. Written as DNA, the CDR3 is TGTGCCAGCACCCATAGCAGACAAGAGACCCAGTACTTC. Amino acid sequence: CASTHSRQETQYF.

The chain is built from TRBV20-1 and TRBJ2-3; the match to TRBD2 covers 12 bases. V lost 5 bases, J lost 7 bases, and 7 bases stayed unmatched. CDR1 and CDR2 from the germline V gene are DFQATT and SNEGSKA (reference sequence). The CDR3 is 14 amino acids. The CDR3 DNA sequence: TGCAGTGCTCCCCGGACTAGCGGGGTCTATACGCAGTATTTT. It codes for CSAPRTSGVYTQYF.

This clonotype qualifies as medium-sized (0.01 to 0.1%). This chain links TRBV29-1 with TRBJ1-2; D remains unclear. The CDR3 runs 12 residues. Trimming pared 2 bases from V and 4 bases from J, leaving 8 bases between. Germline V gene sequence: CDR1 SQVTM, CDR2 ANQGSEA. This chain's CDR3 is CSVESGRYGYTF. CDR3 coding DNA: TGCAGCGTTGAATCCGGCCGCTATGGCTACACCTTC.

This clonotype was found a few times. The chain is built from TRBV3-1 and TRBJ2-3; no clear D gene. The CDR3 is made up of 14 amino acids. The V gene lost 4 bases and the J gene lost 2 bases, with 10 bases spanning the gap. Germline lookup yields CDR1 LGHDT and CDR2 YNNKEL (reference sequence). This CDR3 is CASSPDASTDTQYF. CDR3 DNA sequence: TGTGCCAGCAGCCCCGATGCATCCACAGATACGCAGTATTTT.

V usage is TRBV5-6 and J usage is TRBJ2-7; D could derive from TRBD1 or TRBD2 (6 bases each). This CDR3 has 16 amino acids. Germline lookup yields CDR1 SGHDT and CDR2 YYEEEE. Trimming stripped 0 bases from V and 8 bases from J, with 21 bases between. CDR3 sequence (DNA): TGTGCCAGCAGCTTGGAGCCCCGTGGGGGGCGAAGCCAGCAGTACTTC. This gives the protein CASSLEPRGGRSQQYF. The entire variable domain, with the rest obtained from reference TRBV5-6 and TRBJ2-7, is as follows: DAGVTQSPTHLIKTRGQQVTLRCSPKSGHDTVSWYQQALGQGPQFIFQYYEEEERQRGNFPDRFSGHQFPNYSSELNVNALLLGDSALYLCASSLEPRGGRSQQYFGPGTRLTVT.

The sample holds a few counts of this clonotype. CDR3 protein: CASRPGQDNSPLHF. The CDR3, as DNA: TGTGCCAGCAGACCCGGACAGGATAATTCACCCCTCCACTTT. This chain links TRBV7-9 with TRBJ1-6, with 7 positions matching TRBD1. V shed 6 bases and J 5 bases; nucleotides not matched to a gene: 4. CDR1 SEHNR and CDR2 FQNEAQ come from the germline V gene (reference sequence). The CDR3 contains 14 residues.

The V call is TRBV28, the J call TRBJ2-7; 11 bases match TRBD2. CDR3 length equals 15 residues. Germline V gene lookup returns CDR1 MDHEN and CDR2 SYDVKM. V was clipped by 5 bases and J by 5 bases; unmatched bases: 8. The CDR3 sequence is CASSPWTSGRDEQYF. The CDR3 region has the DNA TGTGCCAGCAGTCCCTGGACTAGCGGGCGGGACGAGCAGTACTTC.

The chain carries TRBV6-1 and TRBJ2-3, with 7 positions matching TRBD1. V dropped 8 bases and J dropped 2; count of bases not matched to a gene: 1. The V gene's germline CDR1 is MNHNS and CDR2 SASEGT. CDR3 length: 12 residues. CDR3: CASQGDTDTQYF. The CDR3 DNA sequence: TGTGCCAGCCAGGGGGACACAGATACGCAGTATTTT.

Sample share makes this clonotype medium-sized (0.01 to 0.1%). The chain carries TRBV20-1 and TRBJ2-7; a possible D gene is TRBD1 (6 bases). CDR3 length: 14 residues. Germline CDR1 is DFQATT and CDR2 is SNEGSKA (reference sequence). Trimming removed 4 bases at V and 3 bases at J, with 16 bases between. In DNA form, the CDR3 reads TGCAGTGCTACAGAAGACAGGCCCAACTACGAGCAGTACTTC. The encoded protein is CSATEDRPNYEQYF.

The V and J genes are TRBV24-1 and TRBJ2-2, with a possible D match to TRBD1 (6 bases). This CDR3 has 17 amino acids. Trimming left V 5 bases short and J 4 bases short, with 19 bases between. Germline V lookup: CDR1 KGHDR, CDR2 SFDVKD. In nucleotides, the CDR3 is TGTGCCACCAGTGCGACAAGAAGGGCCAGGGGCACCGGGGAGCTGTTTTTT. This encodes CATSATRRARGTGELFF.

This clonotype is large (0.1 to 1%) by share. The CDR3 is CASSLALKLTDTQYF. CDR3 sequence (DNA): TGTGCCAGCAGCTTAGCGTTAAAACTCACAGATACGCAGTATTTT. The chain links TRBV7-9 to TRBJ2-3, with D uncertain. CDR1 SEHNR and CDR2 FQNEAQ come from the germline V gene (reference sequence). The CDR3 is made up of 15 amino acids. V was pared by 0 bases and J by 2 bases, with 9 bases between. The variable domain in full, completed from reference TRBV7-9 and TRBJ2-3, reads DTGVSQNPRHKITKRGQNVTFRCDPISEHNRLYWYRQTLGQGPEFLTYFQNEAQLEKSRLLSDRFSAERPKGSFSTLEIQRTEQGDSAMYLCASSLALKLTDTQYFGPGTRLTVL.

This clonotype is labeled medium-sized. CDR3 sequence (DNA): TGCAGCGTCGGACTATCGAGCTACGAGCAGTACTTC. Translating it yields CSVGLSSYEQYF. The chain combines TRBV29-1 with TRBJ2-7; a weak D match, TRBD2 (6 bases). Germline assignment: CDR1 SQVTM and CDR2 ANQGSEA. V was shortened by 6 bases and J by 3 bases, with 12 bases between the two germline ends. CDR3 length: 12 residues.

The chain links TRBV5-1 to TRBJ2-5; 7 nucleotides line up with TRBD1. The junction had 5 bases not matched to a gene; V was cut back by 2 bases and J by 4 bases. There are 14 residues in the CDR3. CDR1 and CDR2 (germline): SGHRS, YFSETQ. The chain's CDR3 is CASSFRGSGETQYF. For the CDR3, the DNA is TGCGCCAGCAGCTTCAGGGGGAGTGGAGAGACCCAGTACTTC.

This clonotype is large by share. The chain uses TRBV28 and TRBJ2-1; D may be TRBD1 or TRBD2 (5 bases each). CDR1 and CDR2 (germline): MDHEN, SYDVKM. The CDR3 sequence is 15 residues long. V was clipped by 4 bases and J by 4 bases, with 14 bases between them. In DNA form, the CDR3 reads TGTGCCAGCAGTTCACCCCGGGACGTATACAATGAGCAGTTCTTC. Residues: CASSSPRDVYNEQFF.

The V and J genes are TRBV12-3 or TRBV12-4 and TRBJ1-1, with a weak D call TRBD1 (6 bases). CDR3 size: 14 residues. Trimming took 5 bases from V and 4 from J, leaving 14 bases between them. CDR3 sequence (DNA): TGTGCCAGCAGTGACGGCGAAGGGGGCACTGAAGCTTTCTTT. This translates into CASSDGEGGTEAFF.

This clonotype is classed as medium-sized. The gene calls are TRBV7-2 and TRBJ2-1; D unclear. Germline V CDR1 and CDR2: SGHTA, FQGNSA. This CDR3 region has 12 residues. Trimming shortened V by 4 bases and J by 9 bases, and 10 bases separated the two germline ends. The CDR3 bases are TGTGCCAGCAGCTCCCAAAAAACTGAGCAGTTCTTC. Translated, it gives CASSSQKTEQFF. The whole variable domain, filled in from reference TRBV7-2 and TRBJ2-1, reads GAGVSQSPSNKVTEKGKDVELRCDPISGHTALYWYRQSLGQGLEFLIYFQGNSAPDKSGLPSDRFSAERTGGSVSTLTIQRTQQEDSAVYLCASSSQKTEQFFGPGTRLTVL.

This clonotype is classed as medium-sized. CDR3 nucleotide sequence: TGTGCCATCAGGGGGGACAGGGAGAATGAGCAGTTCTTC. Translating it yields CAIRGDRENEQFF. The V and J genes are TRBV10-3 and TRBJ2-1, with TRBD1 identical over 9 bases. There are 13 residues in the CDR3. From germline, CDR1 is ENHRY and CDR2 SYGVKD. V lost 6 bases to trimming and J lost 7 bases; unmatched junction nucleotides: 4.

By share of the sample, this clonotype is medium-sized. The chain links TRBV9 to TRBJ1-6; TRBD1 matches at 7 bases. CDR1 is SGDLS, CDR2 YYNGEE, per germline. This CDR3 is 14 amino acids long. J lost 9 bases, V lost 1 base, and 4 bases had no gene match. DNA of the CDR3: TGTGCCAGCAGCGTACAGGGGGTAGCTTCACCCCTCCACTTT. This gives the protein CASSVQGVASPLHF.

Relative to its sample, this clonotype is large. This chain joins TRBV4-3 and TRBJ1-6; D is perhaps TRBD1 (5 bases). The V end lost 0 bases, the J end lost 5 bases, and 8 bases lay between the germline ends. The germline V gene encodes CDR1 LGHNA and CDR2 YSLEER. The CDR3 is 15 amino acids. CDR3 sequence (DNA): TGCGCCAGCAGCCAAGAACTGACAGATAATTCACCCCTCCACTTT. Amino acids: CASSQELTDNSPLHF.

The V call is TRBV7-2, the J call TRBJ1-5; a weak D match, TRBD1 (5 bases). V gave up 5 bases and J gave up 3 bases, with 20 bases separating them. CDR1 is SGHTA and CDR2 is FQGNSA in the germline V gene. The CDR3 has 17 amino acids. The CDR3 nucleotides read TGTGCCAGCAGCCCCTCCCTAGTGCAGGGACCCAATCAGCCCCAGCATTTT. It is translated as CASSPSLVQGPNQPQHF.

J is TRBJ1-5 and V is TRBV7-2, with 8 bases that match TRBD1. The CDR3 is 17 amino acids. With 5 bases clipped from V and 2 bases from J, the junction kept 11 bases outside the gene matches. Germline-derived CDR1 and CDR2 are SGHTA and FQGNSA. CDR3 sequence: CASSGGRQGWGNQPQHF. CDR3 in DNA: TGTGCCAGCAGCGGAGGGCGACAGGGGTGGGGCAATCAGCCCCAGCATTTT.

This clonotype has a count of ten or more. V is TRBV7-2 and J is TRBJ2-7; 10 bases are a match to TRBD2. V lost 3 bases, J lost 4 bases, and 3 bases stayed unmatched. Germline V gives CDR1 SGHTA, CDR2 FQGNSA. The CDR3 contains 14 residues. As DNA, the CDR3 is TGTGCCAGCAGCTTGGGACTAGCGTTTTACGAGCAGTACTTC. Protein product: CASSLGLAFYEQYF.

This clonotype is large by share. J is TRBJ2-7 and V is TRBV28; D is uncertain. Trimming removed 3 bases from V and 4 bases from J, with 13 bases in between. This CDR3 region has 14 residues. In germline, CDR1 is MDHEN, CDR2 SYDVKM. CDR3 in amino acids: CASSFQRALYEQYF. CDR3 sequence (DNA): TGTGCCAGCAGTTTCCAAAGGGCTCTTTACGAGCAGTACTTC.

This clonotype is deemed large (0.1 to 1%). V usage is TRBV5-1 and J usage is TRBJ2-7; 13 bases match TRBD2. V lost 4 bases, J lost 6 bases, and 7 bases stayed unmatched. The CDR3 consists of 15 residues. Per the germline V gene, CDR1 is SGHRS and CDR2 is YFSETQ. In nucleotides, the CDR3 is TGCGCCAGCAGCCCTGGACTAGCGGGAGATCGCGAGCAGTACTTC. It is translated as CASSPGLAGDREQYF.